The 23 T cell receptor beta chains below come from one sample, sequenced in a study of control samples from healthy donors and cancer patients. Profiling relied on immunoSEQ multiplex PCR, and the TCRdb table lists in-frame clones only, not all of them. The sample records around 99,000 clones, approximately 90% being singletons. The source material was blood. Receptors originate from a woman aged 50 to 60 in good health.

This rearrangement joins TRBV29-1 to TRBJ2-1, with a tentative D call TRBD2 (6 bases). V was pared by 7 bases and J by 8 bases, with 21 bases between. The CDR3 is 14 residues long. Germline assignment: CDR1 SQVTM and CDR2 ANQGSEA. The CDR3 coding sequence is TGCAGCGGTGGAGCGGGTTCTCCTTTGGATGAGCAGTTCTTC. Translating gives CSGGAGSPLDEQFF.

This clone was observed once. The gene calls are TRBV5-3 and TRBJ2-7; D may be TRBD1 (6 bases). TRBV5-3 counts as an open reading frame of uncertain function. This CDR3 spans 13 amino acids. Between the trimmed V and J ends, which lost 4 bases and 3 bases, there was a span of 11 bases. The CDR3 DNA is TGTGCCAGAAGCCCCGGACAGAACTACGAGCAGTACTTC. It translates to CARSPGQNYEQYF.

This sequence joins TRBV27 and TRBJ2-5, with TRBD1 identical over 7 bases. Germline CDR1 and CDR2: MNHEY and SMNVEV (reference sequence). With V trimmed by 6 bases and J by 7 bases, 14 bases remained unmatched. This CDR3 contains 15 residues. As DNA, the CDR3 is TGTGCCAGCAGCCACTTAGACAGGGCTATTGGGACCCAGTACTTC. This codes for CASSHLDRAIGTQYF.

The rearrangement joins TRBV28 to TRBJ2-1; D gene unclear. The CDR3 runs to 10 residues. The germline CDR1 and CDR2 sequences are MDHEN and SYDVKM. The V gene lost 5 bases and the J gene lost 6 bases, with 2 bases spanning the gap. This CDR3 reads CASSANEQFF. CDR3 nucleotides: TGTGCCAGCAGTGCCAATGAGCAGTTCTTC.

CDR3 protein: CASSLDRDRVNTEAFF. CDR3 DNA: TGTGCCAGCAGCTTGGACCGGGACCGAGTAAACACTGAAGCTTTCTTT. The chain couples TRBV5-6 to TRBJ1-1; possibly TRBD1 for D (5 bases). There are 16 residues in the CDR3. Trimming removed 0 bases from V and 2 bases from J, with 14 bases in between. Germline loops: CDR1 SGHDT, CDR2 YYEEEE.

This clone was detected only once. The chain couples TRBV30 to TRBJ1-4; D not certain. Germline V lookup: CDR1 GTSNPN, CDR2 SVGIG (reference sequence). The germline V and J ends were trimmed by 4 bases and 7 bases, with 16 bases remaining between them. The CDR3 is 14 residues long. DNA for the CDR3: TGTGCCTGGAATTTGATAGGGTCCGGTGAAAAACTGTTTTTT. Translation: CAWNLIGSGEKLFF.

V usage is TRBV18 and J usage is TRBJ1-1; D is perhaps TRBD1 (5 bases). The CDR3 consists of 17 residues. V dropped 1 base and J dropped 8 bases, with 23 bases sitting between them. Germline CDR1 reads KGHSH; CDR2 reads LQKENI. The CDR3: CASSPQGSGVGAFEAFF. For the CDR3, the DNA is TGTGCCAGCTCACCACAGGGGTCGGGCGTCGGGGCCTTCGAAGCTTTCTTT.

Here the CDR3 reads CASSPTGGAGNEQFF. CDR3 nucleotide sequence: TGTGCCAGCAGCCCAACAGGGGGCGCGGGGAATGAGCAGTTCTTC. V is TRBV7-3 and J is TRBJ2-1, with 9 nucleotides matching TRBD1. This CDR3 has 15 amino acids. Trimming cost V 5 bases and J 7 bases; bases outside gene matches: 9. CDR1 SGHTA and CDR2 FQGTGA come from the germline V gene.

The chain carries TRBV2 and TRBJ2-5, with TRBD2 identical over 9 bases. The CDR3 consists of 16 residues. V shed 2 bases and J 4 bases; nucleotides not matched to a gene: 8. Germline CDR1 is SNHLY and CDR2 is FYNNEI. The CDR3, as DNA: TGTGCCAGCAGTGAACCGGGAGCGGGGGGCCTAGAGACCCAGTACTTC. Translated: CASSEPGAGGLETQYF.

In this sample, this clone turned up once. CDR3 residues: CASSLEAGGNTEAFF. DNA for the CDR3: TGCGCCAGCAGCTTGGAAGCAGGGGGGAACACTGAAGCTTTCTTT. This chain joins TRBV5-1 and TRBJ1-1; 7 bases map to TRBD1. The germline gives CDR1 SGHRS, CDR2 YFSETQ. Trimming took 0 bases from V and 1 from J; bases not matched to a gene: 3. The CDR3 length is 15 residues.

The genes are TRBV9 and TRBJ1-4; D ambiguous. The CDR3 spans 13 residues. The germline CDR1 and CDR2 sequences are SGDLS and YYNGEE. V was pared by 0 bases and J by 8 bases, with 8 bases between. The CDR3 sequence is CASSVALGEKLFF. The DNA for the CDR3 is TGTGCCAGCAGCGTAGCTTTGGGCGAAAAACTGTTTTTT.

About this clone: Just one base apart from a much larger clone, this may be a read error. The same CDR3 can be traced to other DNA sequences in this sample. This sequence joins TRBV6-5 and TRBJ1-3; the D is unclear. The CDR3 spans 13 residues. Germline CDR1 and CDR2: MNHEY and SVGAGI. The ends were cut back, 6 bases at V and 7 bases at J, with 13 bases in the middle. As DNA, the CDR3 is TGTGCCAGCAGCGATAGGCGAGGGAACACCATATATTTT. This codes for CASSDRRGNTIYF.

This rearrangement joins TRBV19 to TRBJ2-1, with D tentatively TRBD1 or TRBD2 (6 bases each). V lost 6 bases to trimming and J lost 9 bases, with 21 bases between them. Germline CDR1 and CDR2: LNHDA and SQIVND (reference sequence). The CDR3 has 15 amino acids. This CDR3 is CASRLEGGPGVEQFF. In DNA form, the CDR3 reads TGTGCCAGTAGACTGGAAGGGGGGCCCGGTGTTGAGCAGTTCTTC.

The V and J genes are TRBV7-2 and TRBJ2-1; 10 bases match TRBD2. The length of the CDR3 is 16 residues. Trimming cost V 0 bases and J 9 bases; bases outside gene matches: 8. Germline values: CDR1 SGHTA, CDR2 FQGNSA. CDR3 in amino acids: CASSLARSGRAGEQFF. DNA of the CDR3: TGTGCCAGCAGCTTAGCGCGGAGCGGGAGGGCCGGTGAGCAGTTCTTC.

This clone showed up just a few times. The chain recombines TRBV5-6 with TRBJ1-5, with D possibly TRBD1 on 5 matching bases. Germline V gives CDR1 SGHDT, CDR2 YYEEEE. The V and J ends lost 3 bases and 8 bases respectively, with 9 bases between them. This CDR3 contains 12 residues. The CDR3 here is CASSWGREPQHF. The CDR3 bases are TGTGCCAGCAGCTGGGGGAGGGAGCCCCAGCATTTT.

The chain uses TRBV6-5 and TRBJ1-4; unclear D gene. The V end was cut by 3 bases, the J end by 0 bases, with 11 bases between. The germline gives CDR1 MNHEY, CDR2 SVGAGI. CDR3 length: 16 amino acids. The chain's CDR3 is CASSYGKTSTNEKLFF. The CDR3 DNA reads as TGTGCCAGCAGTTATGGAAAGACTTCAACTAATGAAAAACTGTTTTTT.

Details on this clone: Other DNA sequences in this sample translate to the same CDR3. The chain employs TRBV11-2 and TRBJ2-7; possible D gene TRBD1, 6 bases. The CDR3 spans 14 residues. Germline assignment: CDR1 SGHAT and CDR2 FQNNGV. The V gene lost 1 base and the J gene lost 1 base, with 8 bases spanning the gap. The CDR3: CASSLAQGSYEQYF. As DNA, the CDR3 is TGTGCCAGCAGCTTAGCCCAGGGGTCCTACGAGCAGTACTTC. Drawing the rest from reference TRBV11-2 and TRBJ2-7, the complete variable domain is EAGVAQSPRYKIIEKRQSVAFWCNPISGHATLYWYQQILGQGPKLLIQFQNNGVVDDSQLPKDRFSAERLKGVDSTLKIQPAKLEDSAVYLCASSLAQGSYEQYFGPGTRLTVT.

CDR3 sequence reads: CASRLSNQPQHF. CDR3 nucleotide sequence: TGTGCCAGCAGGTTGAGCAATCAGCCCCAGCATTTT. The chain couples TRBV6-5 to TRBJ1-5; D ambiguous. The CDR3 length is 12 residues. The germline V and J ends were trimmed by 6 bases and 1 base, with 4 bases remaining between them. CDR1 is MNHEY, CDR2 SVGAGI, per germline.

The V and J genes are TRBV18 and TRBJ1-1; D might be TRBD1 (5 bases). CDR1 KGHSH and CDR2 LQKENI come from the germline V gene. The CDR3 is made up of 16 amino acids. The V and J ends lost 8 bases and 2 bases respectively, with 21 bases between them. As DNA, the CDR3 is TGTGCCAGCACCCGGGACGTCGGGGCATCTAACACTGAAGCTTTCTTT. Protein: CASTRDVGASNTEAFF.

The chain links TRBV30 to TRBJ1-5; TRBD1 might be the D (6 bases). The CDR3 is 15 amino acids. V was shortened by 4 bases and J by 0 bases, with 13 bases between the two germline ends. The germline CDR1 and CDR2 sequences are GTSNPN and SVGIG (reference sequence). Here the CDR3 reads CAWTKGGNSNQPQHF. DNA for the CDR3: TGTGCCTGGACGAAAGGGGGAAATAGCAATCAGCCCCAGCATTTT.

This clone was recorded once. The chain joins TRBV10-1 to TRBJ1-1; D is perhaps TRBD1 (5 bases). Germline V gives CDR1 WNHNN, CDR2 SYGVQD (reference sequence). The CDR3 is 13 residues long. The V end lost 10 bases, the J end lost 5 bases, and 17 bases lay between the germline ends. CDR3 sequence (DNA): TGCGCCACAACACCGGGACGTAGGACTGAAGCTTTCTTT. The encoded protein is CATTPGRRTEAFF.

V is TRBV9 and J is TRBJ2-3; no firm D call. From germline, CDR1 is SGDLS and CDR2 YYNGEE. With 4 bases removed from V and 6 bases from J, the gap between germline ends came to 9 bases. This CDR3 is 12 amino acids long. The CDR3 loop is CASSPYADTQYF. CDR3 nucleotides: TGTGCCAGCAGCCCCTACGCGGATACGCAGTATTTT. Based on the CDR3 plus reference TRBV9 and TRBJ2-3, the full variable domain is DSGVTQTPKHLITATGQRVTLRCSPRSGDLSVYWYQQSLDQGLQFLIQYYNGEERAKGNILERFSAQQFPDLHSELNLSSLELGDSALYFCASSPYADTQYFGPGTRLTVL.

V and J are TRBV21-1 and TRBJ1-2; TRBD1 reflects the table's D call only, with no check against the DNA. TRBV21-1 is reported as a pseudogene. The CDR3 contains 13 residues. CDR3 loop: CASSQTGECGYTF. Written as DNA, the CDR3 is TGTGCCAGCAGCCAAACAGGGGAATGCGGCTACACCTTC.